Presented here are 12 T cell receptor beta chains from one specimen sequenced in a study of cytomegalovirus exposure and HLA in healthy donors. Both 60 Vbeta primers and 13 Jbeta primers went into the PCR. Generated by immunoSEQ multiplex PCR, the TCRdb table keeps only in-frame clones and is missing some. The table lists roughly 93,000 clones, around 81% of them singletons. Specimen: PBMCs. Receptors were obtained from a man between 25 and 39 years old in good health and CMV-seronegative.

The rearrangement uses TRBV19 and TRBJ1-2; possible D gene TRBD1, 5 bases. With 6 bases removed from V and 1 base from J, the gap between germline ends came to 12 bases. This CDR3 has 14 amino acids. From germline, CDR1 is LNHDA and CDR2 SQIVND (reference sequence). The CDR3 nucleotides read TGTGCCAGTAGCCGCAGGGAATATAACTATGGCTACACCTTC. It is translated as CASSRREYNYGYTF. Full variable domain (rest looked up from reference TRBV19 and TRBJ1-2): DGGITQSPKYLFRKEGQNVTLSCEQNLNHDAMYWYRQDPGQGLRLIYYSQIVNDFQKGDIAEGYSVSREKKESFPLTVTSAQKNPTAFYLCASSRREYNYGYTFGSGTRLTVV.

The chain recombines TRBV10-3 with TRBJ1-5, with 7 nucleotides matching TRBD1. This CDR3 region has 14 residues. Trimming took 5 bases from V and 0 from J; bases not matched to a gene: 1. Per germline, CDR1 ENHRY and CDR2 SYGVKD. CDR3 coding DNA: TGTGCCATCAGTACAGGGGTTAGCAATCAGCCCCAGCATTTT. It encodes CAISTGVSNQPQHF.

The DNA of the CDR3 is TGCGCCAGCAGCCAAGCGGAGTCCGGACAGAAGAACACTGAAGCTTTCTTT. It yields the protein CASSQAESGQKNTEAFF. The chain links TRBV4-1 to TRBJ1-1; TRBD1 might be the D (6 bases). The CDR3 is 17 residues long. Germline assignment: CDR1 MGHRA and CDR2 YSYEKL. V lost 1 base to trimming and J lost 1 base, with 16 bases between them.

Here the CDR3 reads CASSPIGEEATSAFF. For the CDR3, the DNA is TGTGCCAGCAGCCCCATCGGAGAGGAGGCGACTTCAGCTTTCTTT. This sequence joins TRBV6-5 and TRBJ1-1; D not certain. CDR3 size: 15 residues. The V and J ends lost 6 bases and 10 bases respectively, with 24 bases between them. The germline V gene has CDR1 MNHEY and CDR2 SVGAGI.

The chain links TRBV6-5 to TRBJ1-2, with 9 positions matching TRBD1. Per germline, CDR1 MNHEY and CDR2 SVGAGI. The V segment lost 0 bases and the J segment 4 bases; nucleotides outside the gene matches: 0. There are 14 residues in the CDR3. The CDR3 bases are TGTGCCAGCAGTTACTCGGGACAGGGCTATGGCTACACCTTC. Translating it yields CASSYSGQGYGYTF.

The chain is built from TRBV6-1 and TRBJ1-2, with 7 nucleotides matching TRBD1. Germline CDR1 is MNHNS and CDR2 is SASEGT. CDR3 length: 14 amino acids. The V segment lost 0 bases and the J segment 4 bases; nucleotides outside the gene matches: 2. The CDR3 DNA reads TGTGCCAGCAGTGAAGCCAACAGGGGCTATGGCTACACCTTC. As protein: CASSEANRGYGYTF.

The chain carries TRBV9 and TRBJ1-2; the match to TRBD1 covers 9 bases. Germline CDR1 and CDR2: SGDLS and YYNGEE. The CDR3 spans 14 residues. V lost 2 bases to trimming and J lost 2 bases; unmatched junction nucleotides: 1. The DNA for the CDR3 is TGTGCCAGCAGCGTCGGACAGGGGAACTATGGCTACACCTTC. Protein: CASSVGQGNYGYTF.

The chain recombines TRBV2 with TRBJ1-4; 7 bases are shared with TRBD1. Germline V CDR1 and CDR2: SNHLY, FYNNEI. This CDR3 comprises 14 residues. Trimming cost V 6 bases and J 7 bases; bases outside gene matches: 8. The CDR3 DNA reads as TGTGCCAGCAGGCGACAGGGAGACTCTGAAAAACTGTTTTTT. Translating gives CASRRQGDSEKLFF.

V and J are TRBV9 and TRBJ1-5, with D possibly being TRBD1 (6 bases). Deletions cut 3 bases from V and 3 bases from J, with 13 bases between. CDR1 SGDLS and CDR2 YYNGEE come from the germline V gene. This CDR3 contains 15 residues. The CDR3 DNA follows: TGTGCCAGCAGCGCGGACGGACAGATCAATCAGCCCCAGCATTTT. This encodes CASSADGQINQPQHF.

The chain employs TRBV19 and TRBJ1-1; possibly TRBD1 for D (5 bases). In germline, CDR1 is LNHDA, CDR2 SQIVND (reference sequence). The CDR3 is made up of 16 amino acids. The V and J ends lost 7 bases and 1 base respectively, with 19 bases between them. CDR3 sequence (DNA): TGTGCCAGTAAGGCCCCAACGATTACAGGGAACACTGAAGCTTTCTTT. Translation: CASKAPTITGNTEAFF.

Details on this clone: Relative to the germline gene, one junction end is altered; a read error may explain this. This rearrangement joins TRBV29-1 to TRBJ1-2; 7 nucleotides line up with TRBD1. The germline gives CDR1 SQVTM, CDR2 ANQGSEA. The CDR3 has 18 amino acids. CDR3 region: CSVEGRDRALTPNYGYTF. CDR3 DNA sequence: TGCAGCGTAGAAGGGAGGGACAGAGCCCTTACACCCAACTATGGCTACACCTTC.

The CDR3 sequence is CASSRGTASFQETQYF. For the CDR3, the DNA is TGCGCCAGCAGCCGGGGGACAGCGAGTTTCCAAGAGACCCAGTACTTC. The V call is TRBV4-3, the J call TRBJ2-5; 7 nucleotides line up with TRBD1. V was clipped by 4 bases and J by 1 base; unmatched bases: 9. The CDR3 contains 16 residues. Germline CDR1 and CDR2: LGHNA and YSLEER.